This TCR beta chain was captured by sequencing in a study of blood T cell repertoires in COVID-19. Whole-study context: Donors in the United States, Italy and Spain gave samples during acute or convalescent COVID-19.

Losses at the gene ends were 2 bases for V and 1 base for J; bases not matched to a gene: 4. Germline assignment: CDR1 SGHVS and CDR2 FNYEAQ. This CDR3 has 15 residues. The study drew participants aged roughly 18 to 95 years from fewer than 30 US areas. In assigning cohorts, the study relied on participant-reported clinical history. TCRdb's copy holds only in-frame clones and misses some; the assay was immunoSEQ multiplex PCR. Altogether some 300,000 clones are present, 88% being singletons, with the ten largest covering around 0.9%. The specimen was PBMCs or T cells enriched from blood (not recorded which). V usage is TRBV7-6 and J usage is TRBJ2-7; 8 bases fit TRBD1. The sequence derives from a woman in her twenties or thirties who had recovered from COVID-19. The CDR3 nucleotides are TGTGCCAGCAGCTTAACCGGGACAGGTTCCTACGAGCAGTACTTC. This gives the protein CASSLTGTGSYEQYF.